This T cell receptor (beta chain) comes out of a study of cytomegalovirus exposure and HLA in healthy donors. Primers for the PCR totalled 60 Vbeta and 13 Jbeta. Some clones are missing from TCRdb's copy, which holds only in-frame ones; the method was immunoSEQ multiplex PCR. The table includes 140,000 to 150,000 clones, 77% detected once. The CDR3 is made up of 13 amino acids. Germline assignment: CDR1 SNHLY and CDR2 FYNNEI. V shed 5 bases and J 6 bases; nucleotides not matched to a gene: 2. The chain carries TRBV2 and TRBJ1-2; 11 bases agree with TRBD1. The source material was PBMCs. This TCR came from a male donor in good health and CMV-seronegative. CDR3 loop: CASSRGQGDGYTF. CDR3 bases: TGTGCCAGCAGTAGGGGACAGGGGGATGGCTACACCTTC.